This entry features one T cell receptor beta chain sequence. Its antigen remains unidentified. The data derive from a study of CD4 T cells in relation to SARS-CoV-2 and coronaviruses. TCRdb's copy holds only in-frame clones and misses some; the assay was immunoSEQ multiplex PCR. Among tens of thousands of clones listed, 70% to 80% were seen once. Germline CDR1 is GTSNPN and CDR2 is SVGIG (reference sequence). V lost 3 bases, J lost 5 bases, and 11 bases lay in between. The CDR3 contains 13 residues. The sequenced sample was memory CD4+ T cells from PBMCs, cultured in vitro. The J gene is TRBJ2-1, the V gene TRBV30; D remains ambiguous. This receptor was taken from an adult with COVID-19. CDR3 nucleotides: TGTGCCTGGAGCCCCATCGGTGACAATGAGCAGTTCTTC. Translated: CAWSPIGDNEQFF.